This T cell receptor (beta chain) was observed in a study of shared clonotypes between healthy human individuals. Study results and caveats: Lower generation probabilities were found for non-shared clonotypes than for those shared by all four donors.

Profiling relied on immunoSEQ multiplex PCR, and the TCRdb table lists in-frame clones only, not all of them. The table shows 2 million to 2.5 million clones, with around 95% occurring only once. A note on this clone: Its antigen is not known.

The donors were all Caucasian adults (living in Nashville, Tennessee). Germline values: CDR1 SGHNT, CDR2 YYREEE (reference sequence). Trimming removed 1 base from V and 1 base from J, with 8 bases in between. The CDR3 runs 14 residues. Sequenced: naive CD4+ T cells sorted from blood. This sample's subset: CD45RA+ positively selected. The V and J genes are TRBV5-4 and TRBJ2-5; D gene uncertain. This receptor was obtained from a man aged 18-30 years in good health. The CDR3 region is CASSLSGIQETQYF. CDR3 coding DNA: TGTGCCAGCAGCTTGAGTGGGATCCAAGAGACCCAGTACTTC.